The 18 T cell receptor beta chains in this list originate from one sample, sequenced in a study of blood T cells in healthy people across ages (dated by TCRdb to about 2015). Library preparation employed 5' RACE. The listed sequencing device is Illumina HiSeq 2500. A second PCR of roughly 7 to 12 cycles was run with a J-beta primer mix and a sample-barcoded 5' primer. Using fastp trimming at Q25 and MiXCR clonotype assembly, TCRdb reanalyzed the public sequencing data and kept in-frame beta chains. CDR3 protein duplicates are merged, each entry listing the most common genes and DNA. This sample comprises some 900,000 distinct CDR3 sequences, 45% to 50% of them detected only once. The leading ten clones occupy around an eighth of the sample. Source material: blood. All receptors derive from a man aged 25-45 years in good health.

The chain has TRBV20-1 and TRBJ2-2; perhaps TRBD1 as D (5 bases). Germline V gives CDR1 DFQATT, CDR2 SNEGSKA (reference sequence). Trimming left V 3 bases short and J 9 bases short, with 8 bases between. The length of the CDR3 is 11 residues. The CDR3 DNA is TGCAGTGCTAGCCAGGGAAGGGAGCTGTTTTTT. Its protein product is CSASQGRELFF.

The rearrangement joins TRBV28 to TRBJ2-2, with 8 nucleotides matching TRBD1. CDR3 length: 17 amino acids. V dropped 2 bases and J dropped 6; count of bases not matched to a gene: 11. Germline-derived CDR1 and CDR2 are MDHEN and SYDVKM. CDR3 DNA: TGTGCCAGCAGTTTAGGGACAGGCGGAGGGCGCGCCGGGGAGCTGTTTTTT. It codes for CASSLGTGGGRAGELFF. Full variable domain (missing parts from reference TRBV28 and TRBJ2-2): DVKVTQSSRYLVKRTGEKVFLECVQDMDHENMFWYRQDPGLGLRLIYFSYDVKMKEKGDIPEGYSVSREKKERFSLILESASTNQTSMYLCASSLGTGGGRAGELFFGEGSRLTVL.

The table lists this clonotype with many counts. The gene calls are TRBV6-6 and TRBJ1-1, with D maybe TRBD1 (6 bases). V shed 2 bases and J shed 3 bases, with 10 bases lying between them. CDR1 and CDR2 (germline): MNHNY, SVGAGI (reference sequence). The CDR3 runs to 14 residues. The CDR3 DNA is TGTGCCAGCAGTTACCGCACAGGGTACACTGAAGCTTTCTTT. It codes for CASSYRTGYTEAFF.

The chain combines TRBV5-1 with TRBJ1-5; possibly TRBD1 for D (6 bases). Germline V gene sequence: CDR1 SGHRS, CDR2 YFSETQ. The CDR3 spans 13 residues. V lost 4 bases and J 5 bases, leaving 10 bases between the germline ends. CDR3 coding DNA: TGCGCCAGCAGCGCGGCAGGGGATCAGCCCCAGCATTTT. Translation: CASSAAGDQPQHF.

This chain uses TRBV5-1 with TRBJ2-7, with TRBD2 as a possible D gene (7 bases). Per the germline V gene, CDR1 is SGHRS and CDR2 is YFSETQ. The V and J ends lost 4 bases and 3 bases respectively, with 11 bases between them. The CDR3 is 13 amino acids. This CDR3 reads CASSRGGDYEQYF. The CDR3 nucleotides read TGCGCCAGCAGCAGGGGGGGCGACTACGAGCAGTACTTC.

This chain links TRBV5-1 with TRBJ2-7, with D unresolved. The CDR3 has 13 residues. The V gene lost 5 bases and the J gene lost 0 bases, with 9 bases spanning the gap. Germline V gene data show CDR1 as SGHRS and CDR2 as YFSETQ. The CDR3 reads CASRFMSSYEQYF. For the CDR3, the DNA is TGCGCCAGCAGATTTATGAGCTCCTACGAGCAGTACTTC.

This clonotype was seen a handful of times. The CDR3 DNA sequence: TGTGCCAGCAGCTTGCCCCAGGGCAGCTCCTACGAGCAGTACTTC. Its protein product is CASSLPQGSSYEQYF. The chain employs TRBV5-5 and TRBJ2-7; D possibly corresponds to TRBD1 (5 bases). The germline V gene has CDR1 SGHKS and CDR2 YYEKEE (reference sequence). V lost 1 base and J lost 0, with 11 bases in between. The CDR3 has 15 residues. Full variable domain (rest looked up from reference TRBV5-5 and TRBJ2-7): DAGVTQSPTHLIKTRGQQVTLRCSPISGHKSVSWYQQVLGQGPQFIFQYYEKEERGRGNFPDRFSARQFPNYSSELNVNALLLGDSALYLCASSLPQGSSYEQYFGPGTRLTVT.

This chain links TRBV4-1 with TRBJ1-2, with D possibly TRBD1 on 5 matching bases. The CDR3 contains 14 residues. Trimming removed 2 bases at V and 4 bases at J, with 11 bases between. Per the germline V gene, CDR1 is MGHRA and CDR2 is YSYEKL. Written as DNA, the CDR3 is TGCGCCAGCAGCCAAATGGGGGTGGTCTATGGCTACACCTTC. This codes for CASSQMGVVYGYTF.

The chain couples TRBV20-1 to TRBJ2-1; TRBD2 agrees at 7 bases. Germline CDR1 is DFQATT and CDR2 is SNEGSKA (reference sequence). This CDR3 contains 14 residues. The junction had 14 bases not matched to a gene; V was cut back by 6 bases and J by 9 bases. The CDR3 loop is CSARDYSLLGEQFF. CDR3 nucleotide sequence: TGCAGTGCAAGGGACTATAGCCTCTTGGGTGAGCAGTTCTTC.

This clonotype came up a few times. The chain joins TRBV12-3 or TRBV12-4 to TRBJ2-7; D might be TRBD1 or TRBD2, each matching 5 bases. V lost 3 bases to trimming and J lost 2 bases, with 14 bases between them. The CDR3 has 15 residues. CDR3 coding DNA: TGTGCCAGCAGTTTGGAGGTGACAGCCACCTACGAGCAGTACTTC. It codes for CASSLEVTATYEQYF.

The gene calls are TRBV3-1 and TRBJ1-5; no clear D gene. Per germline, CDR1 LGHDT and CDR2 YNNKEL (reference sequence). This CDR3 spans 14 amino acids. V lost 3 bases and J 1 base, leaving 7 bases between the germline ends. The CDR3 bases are TGTGCCAGCAGCCAGCTCCCGAGCAATCAGCCCCAGCATTTT. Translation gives CASSQLPSNQPQHF.

The CDR3 here is CSVVSGVPETQYF. The CDR3 coding sequence is TGCAGCGTTGTAAGCGGGGTTCCAGAGACCCAGTACTTC. The J gene is TRBJ2-5, the V gene TRBV29-1, with 7 bases fitting TRBD2. V shed 4 bases, J shed 4 bases, and the junction held 6 bases outside the gene matches. Germline CDR1 SQVTM, CDR2 ANQGSEA. The CDR3 loop spans 13 amino acids.

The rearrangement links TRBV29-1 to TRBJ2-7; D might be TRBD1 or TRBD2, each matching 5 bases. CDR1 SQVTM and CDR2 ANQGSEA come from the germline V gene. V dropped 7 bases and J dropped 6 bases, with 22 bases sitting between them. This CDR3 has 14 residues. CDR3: CSAGDGTYGGEQYF. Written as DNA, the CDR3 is TGCAGCGCCGGTGACGGGACGTATGGGGGCGAGCAGTACTTC.

This CDR3 is CASSEQDVSYNEQFF. CDR3 DNA: TGTGCCAGCAGTGAACAGGATGTATCCTACAATGAGCAGTTCTTC. The rearrangement uses TRBV6-1 and TRBJ2-1; no reliable D call. The V end lost 2 bases, the J end lost 1 base, and 9 bases lay between the germline ends. The CDR3 length is 15 residues. Germline V CDR1 and CDR2: MNHNS, SASEGT.

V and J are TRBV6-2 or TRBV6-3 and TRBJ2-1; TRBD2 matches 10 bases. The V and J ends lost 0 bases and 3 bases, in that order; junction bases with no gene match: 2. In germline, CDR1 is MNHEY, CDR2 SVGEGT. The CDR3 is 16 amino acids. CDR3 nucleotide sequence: TGTGCCAGCAGTTACTCGCTAGCGGGGGACTACAATGAGCAGTTCTTC. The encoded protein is CASSYSLAGDYNEQFF.

The CDR3 DNA reads TGTGCCAGCAGCTTGTTCGACAGGGTCGGGGCCTATGGCTACACCTTC. It codes for CASSLFDRVGAYGYTF. This rearrangement joins TRBV5-6 to TRBJ1-2, with 7 bases aligning to TRBD1. Trimming cost V 1 base and J 4 bases; bases outside gene matches: 10. The CDR3 extends over 16 amino acids. The germline V gene encodes CDR1 SGHDT and CDR2 YYEEEE.

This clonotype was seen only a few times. Here the CDR3 DNA reads TGTGCCAGCAGCCAAGTGACGGGTGCTAATGAAAAACTGTTTTTT. It translates to CASSQVTGANEKLFF. V and J are TRBV3-1 and TRBJ1-4; D is undetermined. This CDR3 region has 15 residues. Trimming removed 1 base from V and 3 bases from J, with 9 bases in between. CDR1 and CDR2 (germline): LGHDT, YNNKEL (reference sequence). The full variable domain, completed using reference TRBV3-1 and TRBJ1-4, is DTAVSQTPKYLVTQMGNDKSIKCEQNLGHDTMYWYKQDSKKFLKIMFSYNNKELIINETVPNRFSPKSPDKAHLNLHINSLELGDSAVYFCASSQVTGANEKLFFGSGTQLSVL.

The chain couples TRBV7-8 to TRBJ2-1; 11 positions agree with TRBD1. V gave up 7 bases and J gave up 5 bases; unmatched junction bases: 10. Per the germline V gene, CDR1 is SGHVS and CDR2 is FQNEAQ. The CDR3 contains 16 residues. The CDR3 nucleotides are TGTGCCAGCAACTTCAAACCGGGACAGGGGGACAATGAGCAGTTCTTC. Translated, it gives CASNFKPGQGDNEQFF.